Below are 11 T cell receptor beta chains sequenced from a single sample in a study of T-cell memory formation after mild COVID-19. A single record per CDR3 protein comes from TCRdb applying MiXCR to the 5' RACE reads. The repertoire has 130,000 to 150,000 distinct CDR3 sequences, roughly 19% of them found once; the top ten carry approximately 2%. Sequenced sample: PBMCs or a T cell subset sorted from them (not recorded which). These receptors were taken from an adult woman who had mild COVID-19 (a few samples of this study predate the infection). Cell type and time point are not known.

This clonotype has just a few counts. V usage is TRBV6-5 and J usage is TRBJ2-6, with 12 bases that match TRBD1. Germline loops: CDR1 MNHEY, CDR2 SVGAGI. The CDR3 loop spans 17 amino acids. Trimming at V came to 0 bases and at J to 4 bases, leaving 1 base not matched to a gene. CDR3 bases: TGTGCCAGCAGTTACTCGGGACAGGGGGCCGGGGCCAACGTCCTGACTTTC. It encodes CASSYSGQGAGANVLTF.

This clonotype has a handful of counts. The V and J genes are TRBV29-1 and TRBJ1-3, with D possibly TRBD1 on 6 matching bases. Germline V gene sequence: CDR1 SQVTM, CDR2 ANQGSEA. This CDR3 spans 14 amino acids. V lost 5 bases, J lost 3 bases, and 14 bases lay in between. The CDR3 loop is CSVFDRNNGNTIYF. The CDR3 DNA reads TGCAGCGTTTTCGACAGGAATAATGGAAACACCATATATTTT. Looking up the rest from reference TRBV29-1 and TRBJ1-3 gives the full variable domain: SAVISQKPSRDICQRGTSLTIQCQVDSQVTMMFWYRQQPGQSLTLIATANQGSEATYESGFVIDKFPISRPNLTFSTLTVSNMSPEDSSIYLCSVFDRNNGNTIYFGEGSWLTVV.

This clonotype was found a few times. The chain couples TRBV5-1 to TRBJ2-7; D ambiguous. CDR3 length: 12 amino acids. V lost 0 bases, J lost 11 bases, and 12 bases lay in between. Per germline, CDR1 SGHRS and CDR2 YFSETQ. The CDR3 here is CASSLDEVKKYF. CDR3 DNA sequence: TGCGCCAGCAGCTTGGACGAGGTGAAGAAGTACTTC.

This clonotype was seen more than once but under ten times. This rearrangement joins TRBV7-9 to TRBJ1-3; 7 bases are shared with TRBD1. Germline V lookup: CDR1 SEHNR, CDR2 FQNEAQ (reference sequence). V was pared by 4 bases and J by 3 bases, with 6 bases of the junction left unmatched. CDR3 size: 15 residues. CDR3 amino acids: CASSSTTGIGNTIYF. The CDR3 DNA reads as TGTGCCAGCAGCTCCACGACAGGGATTGGAAACACCATATATTTT.

This clonotype has a handful of counts. V is TRBV20-1 and J is TRBJ2-3, with 9 bases matching TRBD2. Germline V lookup: CDR1 DFQATT, CDR2 SNEGSKA (reference sequence). The J segment lost 5 bases and the V segment lost 3 bases, leaving 12 bases of the junction unmatched. CDR3 length: 16 residues. CDR3 in amino acids: CSASSPSGDRVDTQYF. The CDR3 nucleotides read TGCAGTGCTAGCTCTCCTAGCGGGGATAGAGTAGATACGCAGTATTTT.

This chain uses TRBV20-1 with TRBJ2-5, with 12 nucleotides matching TRBD2. Trimming cost V 5 bases and J 9 bases; bases outside gene matches: 10. Germline lookup yields CDR1 DFQATT and CDR2 SNEGSKA (reference sequence). CDR3 size: 14 residues. The CDR3 DNA reads TGCAGTGCTGTAGGACTAGCGGGGAATTGGCCCCAGTACTTC. Protein sequence: CSAVGLAGNWPQYF.

In its sample, this clonotype was seen a few times. The chain carries TRBV28 and TRBJ2-7, with D possibly called TRBD1 or TRBD2 (5 bases each). Trimming removed 3 bases from V and 7 bases from J, with 10 bases in between. Germline V gene sequence: CDR1 MDHEN, CDR2 SYDVKM. CDR3 size: 12 residues. The CDR3 DNA is TGTGCCAGCAGTTTTGGGGGAAGGGAGCAGTACTTC. Protein product: CASSFGGREQYF.

The chain uses TRBV15 and TRBJ1-2; the D is unclear. Trimming removed 2 bases at V and 6 bases at J, with 7 bases between. CDR1 and CDR2 (germline): LNHNV, YYDKDF (reference sequence). The CDR3 runs 12 residues. CDR3 nucleotide sequence: TGTGCCACCAGCAGACAAGGGAATGGCTACACCTTC. Its translation: CATSRQGNGYTF.

To note about this clonotype: Germline and junction disagree at one end, which may indicate a read error. The gene calls are TRBV5-5 and TRBJ1-6; TRBD1 matches 8 bases. Looked up from germline, CDR1 is SGHKS and CDR2 is YYEKEE (reference sequence). This CDR3 has 15 residues. The CDR3 loop reads CASSPGTGDNSPIHF. For the CDR3, the DNA is TGTGCCAGCAGCCCCGGGACAGGAGACAATTCACCCATCCACTTT.

This chain connects TRBV19 to TRBJ1-1; D remains unclear. V was pared by 3 bases and J by 4 bases, with 12 bases between. CDR1 is LNHDA, CDR2 SQIVND, per germline (reference sequence). CDR3 size: 14 residues. CDR3 in amino acids: CASSIPAGGTEAFF. CDR3 coding DNA: TGTGCCAGTAGTATCCCGGCAGGAGGCACTGAAGCTTTCTTT.

The count of this clonotype is one. V usage is TRBV7-8 and J usage is TRBJ2-5, with D maybe TRBD2 (5 bases). Germline V gene data show CDR1 as SGHVS and CDR2 as FQNEAQ. V was shortened by 6 bases and J by 1 base, with 12 bases between the two germline ends. CDR3 length equals 14 residues. This CDR3 is CASRPRGSQETQYF. The CDR3 nucleotides read TGTGCCAGCAGGCCTCGAGGGTCCCAAGAGACCCAGTACTTC.